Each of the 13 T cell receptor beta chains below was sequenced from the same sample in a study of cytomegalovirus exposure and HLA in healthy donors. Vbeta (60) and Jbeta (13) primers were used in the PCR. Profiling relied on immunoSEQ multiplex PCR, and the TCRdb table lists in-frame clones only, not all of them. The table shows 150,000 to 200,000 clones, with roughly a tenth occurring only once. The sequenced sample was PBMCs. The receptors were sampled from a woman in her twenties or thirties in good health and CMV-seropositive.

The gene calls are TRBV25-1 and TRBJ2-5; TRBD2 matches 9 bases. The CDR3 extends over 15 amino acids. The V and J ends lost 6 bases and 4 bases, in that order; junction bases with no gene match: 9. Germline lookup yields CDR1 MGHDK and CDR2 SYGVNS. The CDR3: CASSFSTLAGETQYF. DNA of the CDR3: TGTGCCAGCAGCTTCTCGACACTAGCGGGAGAGACCCAGTACTTC.

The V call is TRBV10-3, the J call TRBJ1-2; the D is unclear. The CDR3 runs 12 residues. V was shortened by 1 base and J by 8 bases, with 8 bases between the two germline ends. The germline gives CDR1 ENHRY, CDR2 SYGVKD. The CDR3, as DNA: TGTGCCATCAGTGAGTGGGCAGGAGGCTACACCTTC. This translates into CAISEWAGGYTF.

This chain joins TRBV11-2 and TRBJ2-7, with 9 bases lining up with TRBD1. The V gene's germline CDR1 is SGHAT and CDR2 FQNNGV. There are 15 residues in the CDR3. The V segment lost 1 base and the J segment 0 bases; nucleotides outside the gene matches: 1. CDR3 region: CASSLGDRDSYEQYF. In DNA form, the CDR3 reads TGTGCCAGCAGCTTAGGGGACAGGGACTCCTACGAGCAGTACTTC.

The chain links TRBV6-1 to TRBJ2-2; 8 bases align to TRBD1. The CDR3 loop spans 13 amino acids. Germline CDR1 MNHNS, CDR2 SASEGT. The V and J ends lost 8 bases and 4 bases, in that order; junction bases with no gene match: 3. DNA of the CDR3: TGTGCCAGCGGACAGGGCCGCACCGGGGAGCTGTTTTTT. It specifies CASGQGRTGELFF.

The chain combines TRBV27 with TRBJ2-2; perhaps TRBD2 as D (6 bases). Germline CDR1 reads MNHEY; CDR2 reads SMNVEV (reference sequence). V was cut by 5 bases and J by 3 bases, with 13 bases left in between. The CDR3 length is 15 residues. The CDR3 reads CASSPPPGDTGELFF. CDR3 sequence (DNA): TGTGCCAGCAGTCCCCCCCCGGGGGACACCGGGGAGCTGTTTTTT.

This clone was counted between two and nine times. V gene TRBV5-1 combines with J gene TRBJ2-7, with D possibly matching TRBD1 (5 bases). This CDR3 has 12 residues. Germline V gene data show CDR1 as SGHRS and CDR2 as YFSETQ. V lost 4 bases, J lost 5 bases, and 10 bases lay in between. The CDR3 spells CASSLDSHEQYF. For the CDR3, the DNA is TGCGCCAGCAGCCTTGACAGCCACGAGCAGTACTTC.

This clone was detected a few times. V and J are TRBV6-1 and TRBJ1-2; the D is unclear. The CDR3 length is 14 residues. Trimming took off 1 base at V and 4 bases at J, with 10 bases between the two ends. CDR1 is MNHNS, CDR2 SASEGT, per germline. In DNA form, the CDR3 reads TGTGCCAGCAGTGAAGGAGTAGGGAGCTATGGCTACACCTTC. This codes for CASSEGVGSYGYTF.

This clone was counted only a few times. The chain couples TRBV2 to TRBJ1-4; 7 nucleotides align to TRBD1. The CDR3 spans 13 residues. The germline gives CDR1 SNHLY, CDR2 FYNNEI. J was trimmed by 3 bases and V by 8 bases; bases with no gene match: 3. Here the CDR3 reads CASVGTANEKLFF. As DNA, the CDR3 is TGTGCCAGCGTAGGGACAGCTAATGAAAAACTGTTTTTT.

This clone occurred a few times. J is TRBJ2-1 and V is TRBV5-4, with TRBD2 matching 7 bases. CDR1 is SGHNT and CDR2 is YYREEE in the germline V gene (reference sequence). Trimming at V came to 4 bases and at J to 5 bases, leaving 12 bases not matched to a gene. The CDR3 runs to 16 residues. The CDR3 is CASSPSLAESHNEQFF. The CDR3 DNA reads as TGTGCCAGCAGCCCATCCCTAGCGGAGAGCCACAATGAGCAGTTCTTC.

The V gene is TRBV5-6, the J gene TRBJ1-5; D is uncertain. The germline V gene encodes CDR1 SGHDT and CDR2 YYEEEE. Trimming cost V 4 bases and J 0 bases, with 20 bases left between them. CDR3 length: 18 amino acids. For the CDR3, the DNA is TGTGCCAGCAGCCGCTATGGAGGGCCCAAGAATAGCAATCAGCCCCAGCATTTT. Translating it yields CASSRYGGPKNSNQPQHF.

Written as DNA, the CDR3 is TGCGCCAGCAGCTCGGGGGAGCCTACCTATGGCTACACCTTC. The encoded protein is CASSSGEPTYGYTF. This chain joins TRBV5-1 and TRBJ1-2; the D gene is possibly TRBD1 (5 bases). Per germline, CDR1 SGHRS and CDR2 YFSETQ. V lost 3 bases to trimming and J lost 4 bases, with 13 bases between them. The CDR3 runs 14 residues.

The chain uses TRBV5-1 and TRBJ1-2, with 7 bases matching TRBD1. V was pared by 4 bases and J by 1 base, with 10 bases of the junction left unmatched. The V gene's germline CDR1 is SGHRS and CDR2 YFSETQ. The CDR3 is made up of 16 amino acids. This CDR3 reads CASSQTGQVFNYGYTF. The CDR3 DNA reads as TGCGCCAGCAGCCAGACTGGACAGGTTTTTAACTATGGCTACACCTTC.

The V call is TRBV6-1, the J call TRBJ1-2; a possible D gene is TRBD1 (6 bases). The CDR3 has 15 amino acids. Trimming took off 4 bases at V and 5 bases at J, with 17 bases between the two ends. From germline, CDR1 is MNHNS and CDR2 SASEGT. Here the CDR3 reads CASSGAGGGRYGYTF. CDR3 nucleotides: TGTGCCAGCAGTGGGGCCGGCGGGGGGCGTTATGGCTACACCTTC.